This TCR beta chain derives from a study of T cell clusters in autoimmune cytopenias. TRB was amplified from roughly 270 ng of peripheral blood genomic DNA per sample. TRB was amplified by touch-down multiplex PCR, primer pools A and B combined. Reprocessing the multiplex PCR reads, TCRdb reports a single entry for every CDR3 protein and omits DNA. This table holds some 6,800 distinct CDR3 sequences. This CDR3 contains 17 residues. Germline CDR1 reads LNHDA; CDR2 reads SQIVND (reference sequence). This clonotype ranks as medium-sized in terms of frequency. This receptor was obtained from a human donor with an autoimmune cytopenia or autoimmune hepatitis (not recorded which). Sequenced input: peripheral blood. V and J are TRBV19 and TRBJ1-3; TCRdb's D gene call, TRBD1, goes unchecked for lack of DNA. CDR3 region: CASSTAGGALAGNTIYF.